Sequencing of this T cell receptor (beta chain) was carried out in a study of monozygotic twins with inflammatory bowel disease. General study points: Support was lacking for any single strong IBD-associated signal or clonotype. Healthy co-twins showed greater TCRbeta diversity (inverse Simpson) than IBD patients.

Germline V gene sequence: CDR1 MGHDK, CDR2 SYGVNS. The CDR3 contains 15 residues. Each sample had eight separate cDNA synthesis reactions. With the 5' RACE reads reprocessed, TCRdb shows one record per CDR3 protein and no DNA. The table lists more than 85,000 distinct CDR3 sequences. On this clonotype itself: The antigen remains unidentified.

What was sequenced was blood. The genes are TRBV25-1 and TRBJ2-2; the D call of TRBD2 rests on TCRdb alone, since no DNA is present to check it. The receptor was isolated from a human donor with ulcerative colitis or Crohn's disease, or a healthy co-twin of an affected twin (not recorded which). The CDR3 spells CASSDSGSETGELFF.